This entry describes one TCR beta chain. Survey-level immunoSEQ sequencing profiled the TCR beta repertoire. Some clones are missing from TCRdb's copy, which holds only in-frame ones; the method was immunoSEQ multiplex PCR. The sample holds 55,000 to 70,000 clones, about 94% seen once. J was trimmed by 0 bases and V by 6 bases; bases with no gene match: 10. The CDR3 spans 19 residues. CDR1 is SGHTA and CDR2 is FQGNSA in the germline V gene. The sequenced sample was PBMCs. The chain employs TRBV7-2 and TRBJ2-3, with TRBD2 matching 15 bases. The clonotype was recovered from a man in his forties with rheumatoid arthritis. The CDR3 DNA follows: TGTGCCAGCAGGAGGCCGGGACTAGCGGGAGGACCTAGCACAGATACGCAGTATTTT. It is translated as CASRRPGLAGGPSTDTQYF.